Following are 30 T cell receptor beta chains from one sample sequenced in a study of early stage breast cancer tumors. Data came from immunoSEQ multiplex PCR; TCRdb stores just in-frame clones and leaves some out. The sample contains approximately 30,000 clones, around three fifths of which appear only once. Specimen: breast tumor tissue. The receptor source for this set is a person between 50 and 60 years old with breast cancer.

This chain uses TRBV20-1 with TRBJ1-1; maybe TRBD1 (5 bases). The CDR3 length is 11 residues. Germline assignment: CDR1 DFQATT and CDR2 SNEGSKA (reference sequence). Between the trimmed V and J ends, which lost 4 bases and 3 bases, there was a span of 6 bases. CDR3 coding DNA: TGCAGTGCTATCAGGGACACTGAAGCTTTCTTT. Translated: CSAIRDTEAFF.

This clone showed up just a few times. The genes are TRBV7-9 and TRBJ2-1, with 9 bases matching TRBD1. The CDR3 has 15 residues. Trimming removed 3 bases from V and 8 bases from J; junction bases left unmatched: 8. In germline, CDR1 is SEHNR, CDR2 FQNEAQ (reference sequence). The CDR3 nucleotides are TGTGCCAGCAGCTTTGCTAATACAGGGGGCGATGAGCAGTTCTTC. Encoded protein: CASSFANTGGDEQFF.

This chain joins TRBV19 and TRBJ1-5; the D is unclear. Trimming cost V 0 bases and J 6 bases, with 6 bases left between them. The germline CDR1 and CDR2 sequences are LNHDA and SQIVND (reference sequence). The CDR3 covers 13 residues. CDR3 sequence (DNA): TGTGCCAGTAGTATAGATGCCAGTCAGCCCCAGCATTTT. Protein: CASSIDASQPQHF.

For the CDR3, the DNA is TGTGCCAGCAGTTACTTTGGCAGGGTGGCCGGGGAGCTGTTTTTT. It translates to CASSYFGRVAGELFF. The rearrangement links TRBV6-5 to TRBJ2-2, with D possibly TRBD1 on 5 matching bases. This CDR3 is built from 15 residues. Trimming shortened V by 1 base and J by 6 bases, and 12 bases separated the two germline ends. Germline V CDR1 and CDR2: MNHEY, SVGAGI.

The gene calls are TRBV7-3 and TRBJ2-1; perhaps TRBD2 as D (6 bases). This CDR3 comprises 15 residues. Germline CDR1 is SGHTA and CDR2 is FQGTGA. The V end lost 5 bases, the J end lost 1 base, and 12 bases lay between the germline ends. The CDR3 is CASSRGGTSYNEQFF. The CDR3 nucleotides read TGTGCCAGCAGCCGCGGCGGGACTTCCTACAATGAGCAGTTCTTC.

The CDR3 loop is CASSLRSMREVYNEQFF. Here the CDR3 DNA reads TGTGCCAGCAGCCTACGAAGTATGCGGGAGGTCTACAATGAGCAGTTCTTC. V gene TRBV5-6 combines with J gene TRBJ2-1, with 8 bases identical to TRBD2. V lost 4 bases, J lost 3 bases, and 12 bases stayed unmatched. Germline CDR1 reads SGHDT; CDR2 reads YYEEEE. This CDR3 is built from 17 residues.

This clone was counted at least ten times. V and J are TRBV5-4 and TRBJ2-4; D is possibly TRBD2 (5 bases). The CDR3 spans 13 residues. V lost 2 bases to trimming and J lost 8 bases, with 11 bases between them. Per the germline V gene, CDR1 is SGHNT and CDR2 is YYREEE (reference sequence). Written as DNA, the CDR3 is TGTGCCAGCAGCTTATGGGGAGAGGACATTCAGTACTTC. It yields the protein CASSLWGEDIQYF.

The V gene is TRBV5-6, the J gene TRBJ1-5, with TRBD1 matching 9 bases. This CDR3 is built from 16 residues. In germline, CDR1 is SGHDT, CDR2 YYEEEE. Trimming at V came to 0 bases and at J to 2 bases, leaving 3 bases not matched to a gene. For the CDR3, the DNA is TGTGCCAGCAGCTTGGGGACAGGGGCTGGCAATCAGCCCCAGCATTTT. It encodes CASSLGTGAGNQPQHF. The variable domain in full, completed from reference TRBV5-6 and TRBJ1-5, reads DAGVTQSPTHLIKTRGQQVTLRCSPKSGHDTVSWYQQALGQGPQFIFQYYEEEERQRGNFPDRFSGHQFPNYSSELNVNALLLGDSALYLCASSLGTGAGNQPQHFGDGTRLSIL.

CDR3 residues: CASSWGGGGKETQYF. CDR3 bases: TGCGCCAGCAGCTGGGGTGGAGGGGGCAAAGAGACCCAGTACTTC. The chain employs TRBV5-1 and TRBJ2-5, with D maybe TRBD1 (7 bases). Trimming left V 3 bases short and J 3 bases short, with 15 bases between. Germline-derived CDR1 and CDR2 are SGHRS and YFSETQ. The CDR3 covers 15 residues.

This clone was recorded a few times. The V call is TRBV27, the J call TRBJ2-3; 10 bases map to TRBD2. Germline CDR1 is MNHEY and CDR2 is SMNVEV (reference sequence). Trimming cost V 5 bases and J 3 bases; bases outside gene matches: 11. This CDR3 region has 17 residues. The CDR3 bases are TGTGCCAGCAGTCCGGCCCCTCCGGGACTAGCGACAGATACGCAGTATTTT. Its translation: CASSPAPPGLATDTQYF.

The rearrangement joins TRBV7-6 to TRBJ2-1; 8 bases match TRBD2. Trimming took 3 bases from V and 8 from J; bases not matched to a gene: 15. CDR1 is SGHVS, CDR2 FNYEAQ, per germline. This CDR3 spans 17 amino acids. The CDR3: CASSFSAPGRGGDEQFF. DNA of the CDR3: TGTGCCAGCAGCTTCAGCGCCCCGGGACGGGGGGGGGATGAGCAGTTCTTC.

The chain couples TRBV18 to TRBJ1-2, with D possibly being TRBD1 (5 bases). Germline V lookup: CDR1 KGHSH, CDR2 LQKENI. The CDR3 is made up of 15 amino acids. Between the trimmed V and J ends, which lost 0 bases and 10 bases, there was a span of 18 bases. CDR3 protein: CASSPPSTKDSLYTF. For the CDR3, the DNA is TGTGCCAGCTCACCACCGTCGACCAAAGACAGTCTCTACACCTTC. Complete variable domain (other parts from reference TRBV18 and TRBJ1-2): NAGVMQNPRHLVRRRGQEARLRCSPMKGHSHVYWYRQLPEEGLKFMVYLQKENIIDESGMPKERFSAEFPKEGPSILRIQQVVRGDSAAYFCASSPPSTKDSLYTFGSGTRLTVV.

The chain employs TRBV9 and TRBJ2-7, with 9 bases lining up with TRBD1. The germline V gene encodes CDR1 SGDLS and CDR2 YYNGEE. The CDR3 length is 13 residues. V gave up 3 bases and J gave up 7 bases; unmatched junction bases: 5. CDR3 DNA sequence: TGTGCCAGCAGCGCCGACAGGGGGAGGGAGCAGTACTTC. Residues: CASSADRGREQYF. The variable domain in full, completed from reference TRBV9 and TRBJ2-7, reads DSGVTQTPKHLITATGQRVTLRCSPRSGDLSVYWYQQSLDQGLQFLIQYYNGEERAKGNILERFSAQQFPDLHSELNLSSLELGDSALYFCASSADRGREQYFGPGTRLTVT.

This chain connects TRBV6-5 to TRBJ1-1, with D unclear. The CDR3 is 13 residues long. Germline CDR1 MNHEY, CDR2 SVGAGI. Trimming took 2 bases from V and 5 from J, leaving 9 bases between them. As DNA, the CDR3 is TGTGCCAGCAGTTACAGACGCGGGACTGAAGCTTTCTTT. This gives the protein CASSYRRGTEAFF.

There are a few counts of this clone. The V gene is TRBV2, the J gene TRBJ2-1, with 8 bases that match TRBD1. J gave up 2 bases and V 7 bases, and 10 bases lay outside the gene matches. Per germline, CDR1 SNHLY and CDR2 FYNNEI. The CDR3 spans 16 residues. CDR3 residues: CASTARTGTPYNEQFF. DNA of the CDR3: TGTGCCAGCACGGCCCGGACAGGGACGCCCTACAATGAGCAGTTCTTC.

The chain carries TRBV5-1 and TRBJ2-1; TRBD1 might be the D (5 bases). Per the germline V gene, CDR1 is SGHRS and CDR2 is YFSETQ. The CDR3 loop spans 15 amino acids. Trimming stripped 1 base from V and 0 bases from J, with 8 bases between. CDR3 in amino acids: CASSLPQGSYNEQFF. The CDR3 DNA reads TGCGCCAGCAGCTTGCCCCAGGGCTCCTACAATGAGCAGTTCTTC.

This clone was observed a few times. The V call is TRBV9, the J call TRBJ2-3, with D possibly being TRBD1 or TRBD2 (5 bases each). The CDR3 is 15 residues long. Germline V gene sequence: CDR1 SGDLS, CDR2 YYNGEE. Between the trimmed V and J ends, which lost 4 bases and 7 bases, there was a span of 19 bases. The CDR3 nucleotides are TGTGCCAGCAGCCATTCTGGGGGAGCTGTGAATACGCAGTATTTT. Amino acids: CASSHSGGAVNTQYF.

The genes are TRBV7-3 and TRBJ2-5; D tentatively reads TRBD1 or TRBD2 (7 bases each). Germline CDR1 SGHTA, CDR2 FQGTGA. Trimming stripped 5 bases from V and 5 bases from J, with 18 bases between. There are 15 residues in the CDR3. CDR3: CASSRQGGGQETQYF. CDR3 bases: TGTGCCAGCAGCCGGCAGGGGGGGGGCCAGGAGACCCAGTACTTC.

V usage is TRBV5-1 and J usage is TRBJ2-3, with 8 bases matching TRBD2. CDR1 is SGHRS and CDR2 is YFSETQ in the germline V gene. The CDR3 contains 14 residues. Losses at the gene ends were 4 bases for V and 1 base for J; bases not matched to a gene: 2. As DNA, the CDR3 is TGCGCCAGCAGCCGGACTAGCCGCACAGATACGCAGTATTTT. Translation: CASSRTSRTDTQYF.

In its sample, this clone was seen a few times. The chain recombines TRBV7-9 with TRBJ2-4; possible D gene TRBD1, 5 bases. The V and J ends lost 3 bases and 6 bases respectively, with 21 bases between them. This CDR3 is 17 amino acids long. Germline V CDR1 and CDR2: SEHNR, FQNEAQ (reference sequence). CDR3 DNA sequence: TGTGCCAGCAGCTTTATGGGGCAGGGCCTTTTCTCAAACATTCAGTACTTC. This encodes CASSFMGQGLFSNIQYF.

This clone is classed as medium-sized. CDR3 sequence reads: CASSRAGALNTEAFF. CDR3 nucleotide sequence: TGTGCCAGCAGCCGAGCTGGGGCCCTGAACACTGAAGCTTTCTTT. This chain joins TRBV14 and TRBJ1-1, with D possibly matching TRBD1 (5 bases). Trimming pared 4 bases from V and 0 bases from J, leaving 12 bases between. This CDR3 comprises 15 residues. CDR1 SGHDN and CDR2 FVKESK come from the germline V gene.

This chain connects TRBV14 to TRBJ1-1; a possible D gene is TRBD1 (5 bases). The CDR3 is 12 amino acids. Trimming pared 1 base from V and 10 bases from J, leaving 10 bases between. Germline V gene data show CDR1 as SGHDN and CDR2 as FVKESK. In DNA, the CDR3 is TGTGCCAGCAGCCAAGGGGGCAGGCGAGCTTTCTTT. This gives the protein CASSQGGRRAFF.

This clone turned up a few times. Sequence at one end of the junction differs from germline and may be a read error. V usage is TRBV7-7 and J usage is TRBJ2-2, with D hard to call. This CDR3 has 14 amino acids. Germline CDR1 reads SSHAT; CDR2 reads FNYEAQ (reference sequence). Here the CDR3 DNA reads TGTGCTAGCAGCGAGATTCAGAACACCGGGGAGCTGTTTTTT. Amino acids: CASSEIQNTGELFF.

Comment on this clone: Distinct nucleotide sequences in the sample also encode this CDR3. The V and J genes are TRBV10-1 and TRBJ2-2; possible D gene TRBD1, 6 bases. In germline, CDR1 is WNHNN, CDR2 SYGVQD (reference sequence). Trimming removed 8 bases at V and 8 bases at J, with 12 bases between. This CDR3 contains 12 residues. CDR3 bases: TGCGCCAGCTCCCTCGGGACAGGGGAGCTGTTTTTT. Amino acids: CASSLGTGELFF.

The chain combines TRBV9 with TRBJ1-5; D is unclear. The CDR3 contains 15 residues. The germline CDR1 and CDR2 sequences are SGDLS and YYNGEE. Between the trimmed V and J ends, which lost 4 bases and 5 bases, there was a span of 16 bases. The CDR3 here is CASSLEASSDQPQHF. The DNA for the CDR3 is TGTGCCAGCAGCTTAGAGGCATCCTCCGATCAGCCCCAGCATTTT.

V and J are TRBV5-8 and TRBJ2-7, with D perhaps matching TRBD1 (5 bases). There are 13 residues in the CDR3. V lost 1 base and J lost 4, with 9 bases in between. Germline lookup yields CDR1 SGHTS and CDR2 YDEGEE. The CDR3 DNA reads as TGTGCCAGCAGCTTGCCCCAGGGATACGAGCAGTACTTC. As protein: CASSLPQGYEQYF. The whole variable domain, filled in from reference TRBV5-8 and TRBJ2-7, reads EAGVTQSPTHLIKTRGQQATLRCSPISGHTSVYWYQQALGLGLQFLLWYDEGEERNRGNFPPRFSGRQFPNYSSELNVNALELEDSALYLCASSLPQGYEQYFGPGTRLTVT.

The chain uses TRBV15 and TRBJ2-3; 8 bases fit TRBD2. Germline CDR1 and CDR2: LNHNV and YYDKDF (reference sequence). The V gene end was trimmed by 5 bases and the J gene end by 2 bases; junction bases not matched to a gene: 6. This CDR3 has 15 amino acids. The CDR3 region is CATSGLAGFTDTQYF. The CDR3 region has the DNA TGTGCCACCAGCGGGCTAGCGGGTTTCACAGATACGCAGTATTTT.

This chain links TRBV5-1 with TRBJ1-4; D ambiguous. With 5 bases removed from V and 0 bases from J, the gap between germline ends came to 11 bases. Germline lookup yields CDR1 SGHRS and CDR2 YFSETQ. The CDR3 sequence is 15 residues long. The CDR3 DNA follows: TGCGCCAGCAGGGAGACGGTGACAACTAATGAAAAACTGTTTTTT. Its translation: CASRETVTTNEKLFF.

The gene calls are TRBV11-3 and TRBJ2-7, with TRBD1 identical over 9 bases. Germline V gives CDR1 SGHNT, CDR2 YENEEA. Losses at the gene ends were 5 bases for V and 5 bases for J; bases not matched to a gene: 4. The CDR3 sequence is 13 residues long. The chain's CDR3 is CASSVDRGHEQYF. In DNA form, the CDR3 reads TGTGCCAGCAGCGTGGACAGGGGCCACGAGCAGTACTTC.

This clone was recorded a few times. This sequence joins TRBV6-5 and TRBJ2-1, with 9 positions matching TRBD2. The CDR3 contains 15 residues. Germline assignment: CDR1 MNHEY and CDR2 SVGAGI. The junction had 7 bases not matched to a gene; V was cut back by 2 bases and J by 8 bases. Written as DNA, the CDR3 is TGTGCCAGCAGTTACGAGGTAGCGGGAGATGATGAGCAGTTCTTC. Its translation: CASSYEVAGDDEQFF.